Listed here are 15 T cell receptor beta chains from one sample, sequenced in a study of T cells in Graves' hyperthyroidism and ophthalmopathy. From RNA transcripts, TCR beta CDR3 regions were amplified. TCR CDR3 regions were first amplified by RT-PCR with HTBI primers. A single record per CDR3 protein comes from TCRdb applying MiXCR to the multiplex PCR reads. The sample yields 35,000 to 45,000 distinct CDR3 sequences, approximately 52% seen once. The specimen was blood. These receptors all stem from a man aged 40-50 years with Graves' ophthalmopathy.

This clonotype showed up many times. One junction end does not reproduce the germline sequence, and a read error may be involved. The chain employs TRBV6-5 and TRBJ2-3; TRBD2 agrees at 8 bases. Germline V lookup: CDR1 MNHEY, CDR2 SVGAGI. CDR3 length equals 16 residues. The CDR3 DNA reads TGTGCCAGCAGTCACTCAGCGGGAGTGGGCACAGATACGCAGTATTTT. Protein: CASSHSAGVGTDTQYF.

Details on this clonotype: One junction end disagrees with the germline gene, perhaps due to a read error. V usage is TRBV6-6 and J usage is TRBJ2-5; D unresolved. This CDR3 has 11 residues. Germline-derived CDR1 and CDR2 are MNHNY and SVGAGI (reference sequence). DNA for the CDR3: TGTACCAGTGAAAACGGCGGGACCCAGTACTTC. Its protein is CTSENGGTQYF.

This clonotype appeared many times. The rearrangement uses TRBV20-1 and TRBJ2-3; a weak D match, TRBD1 (6 bases). This CDR3 has 14 amino acids. In germline, CDR1 is DFQATT, CDR2 SNEGSKA (reference sequence). V was clipped by 4 bases and J by 4 bases, with 15 bases between them. The CDR3 reads CSAIRQASPDTQYF. The CDR3 nucleotides read TGCAGTGCTATAAGACAGGCGAGTCCAGATACGCAGTATTTT.

The chain uses TRBV6-2 or TRBV6-3 and TRBJ1-1, with D perhaps TRBD1 (5 bases). The germline V gene encodes CDR1 MNHEY and CDR2 SVGEGT. CDR3 length equals 14 residues. Trimming took off 7 bases at V and 4 bases at J, with 16 bases between the two ends. CDR3 sequence reads: CASTPGVRGTEAFF. The CDR3 DNA reads as TGTGCCAGCACCCCGGGGGTGAGGGGCACTGAAGCTTTCTTT.

Worth noting for this clonotype: In this CDR3 the conserved last residue, phenylalanine or tryptophan, is missing, so a read error is likely. The gene calls are TRBV9 and TRBJ2-6; 9 bases align to TRBD1. V was clipped by 4 bases and J by 15 bases; unmatched bases: 20. CDR1 and CDR2 from the germline V gene are SGDLS and YYNGEE. The CDR3 length is 17 residues. The CDR3 bases are TGTGCCAGCAGCCTGGGGGACAGGGTTTATGGGGCCTACGCCCTGACTTAC. Translation: CASSLGDRVYGAYALTY.

This clonotype has at least ten counts. CDR3 in amino acids: CASTIDGLAGGTGELFF. DNA for the CDR3: TGTGCCAGCACCATTGATGGACTAGCGGGAGGCACCGGGGAGCTGTTTTTT. The chain links TRBV11-1 to TRBJ2-2, with 14 bases lining up with TRBD2. V shed 7 bases and J 4 bases; nucleotides not matched to a gene: 8. The CDR3 runs 17 residues. Per germline, CDR1 SGHAT and CDR2 FQDESV (reference sequence).

This clonotype is deemed medium-sized. V is TRBV2 and J is TRBJ2-7, with TRBD1 as a possible D gene (5 bases). There are 12 residues in the CDR3. The V and J ends lost 7 bases and 2 bases respectively, with 9 bases between them. Germline V gene lookup returns CDR1 SNHLY and CDR2 FYNNEI. DNA of the CDR3: TGTGCCAGCAAAGACAGCCCCTACGAGCAGTACTTC. Protein product: CASKDSPYEQYF.

The chain uses TRBV18 and TRBJ2-1; 9 positions match TRBD2. This CDR3 has 15 residues. V was clipped by 3 bases and J by 7 bases; unmatched bases: 7. Looked up from germline, CDR1 is KGHSH and CDR2 is LQKENI. The CDR3 spells CASSPRVAGVNEQFF. CDR3 nucleotide sequence: TGTGCCAGCTCACCCCGGGTAGCGGGAGTGAATGAGCAGTTCTTC.

In this sample, this clonotype is medium-sized (0.01 to 0.1%). The V gene is TRBV20-1, the J gene TRBJ1-2; perhaps TRBD1 as D (6 bases). The CDR3 has 12 amino acids. V dropped 5 bases and J dropped 5 bases, with 12 bases sitting between them. Per germline, CDR1 DFQATT and CDR2 SNEGSKA (reference sequence). Written as DNA, the CDR3 is TGCAGTGCTCGGACAGACCGGTATGGCTACACCTTC. It translates to CSARTDRYGYTF.

Many counts were recorded for this clonotype. This chain links TRBV20-1 with TRBJ2-7; 9 bases align to TRBD2. V was clipped by 0 bases and J by 6 bases; unmatched bases: 12. Germline CDR1 is DFQATT and CDR2 is SNEGSKA (reference sequence). The CDR3 covers 16 residues. As DNA, the CDR3 is TGCAGTGCTAGAGATCCTGGTGCGGGAGGGTGGCGCGAGCAGTACTTC. Translating gives CSARDPGAGGWREQYF.

This clonotype was recorded at least ten times. DNA of the CDR3: TGTGCCAGCAGCTTTCGGACAGGGGGCTCGGGAAACACCATATATTTT. This translates into CASSFRTGGSGNTIYF. This chain uses TRBV5-4 with TRBJ1-3; 11 nucleotides line up with TRBD1. J lost 4 bases, V lost 2 bases, and 5 bases had no gene match. CDR1 and CDR2 from the germline V gene are SGHNT and YYREEE (reference sequence). This CDR3 has 16 residues.

The gene calls are TRBV5-8 and TRBJ1-4; D perhaps matches TRBD1 (6 bases). There are 13 residues in the CDR3. Germline V gene sequence: CDR1 SGHTS, CDR2 YDEGEE. The germline V and J ends were trimmed by 6 bases and 6 bases, with 12 bases remaining between them. This chain's CDR3 is CASKPYRDEKLFF. CDR3 nucleotide sequence: TGTGCCAGCAAACCCTACAGGGATGAAAAACTGTTTTTT. The variable domain in full, completed from reference TRBV5-8 and TRBJ1-4, reads EAGVTQSPTHLIKTRGQQATLRCSPISGHTSVYWYQQALGLGLQFLLWYDEGEERNRGNFPPRFSGRQFPNYSSELNVNALELEDSALYLCASKPYRDEKLFFGSGTQLSVL.

This clonotype was seen ten or more times. V and J are TRBV6-5 and TRBJ2-5, with 7 positions matching TRBD1. The germline gives CDR1 MNHEY, CDR2 SVGAGI. Unmatched junction bases numbered 9, after V lost 6 bases and J lost 5 bases. CDR3 length equals 14 residues. This CDR3 reads CASRAPGQLETQYF. DNA of the CDR3: TGTGCCAGCAGGGCTCCGGGACAGTTGGAGACCCAGTACTTC.

This clonotype was counted once. This rearrangement joins TRBV7-2 to TRBJ1-5; 8 bases align to TRBD1. The CDR3 loop spans 16 amino acids. Germline V gene lookup returns CDR1 SGHTA and CDR2 FQGNSA. V lost 0 bases, J lost 7 bases, and 8 bases stayed unmatched. The CDR3 loop reads CASSLATGEYEQPQHF. The CDR3 coding sequence is TGTGCCAGCAGCTTAGCGACAGGGGAATACGAGCAGCCCCAGCATTTT.

This clonotype came up many times. V gene TRBV5-1 combines with J gene TRBJ2-5; the match to TRBD2 covers 7 bases. This CDR3 spans 15 amino acids. V lost 4 bases to trimming and J lost 1 base; unmatched junction nucleotides: 7. Germline V CDR1 and CDR2: SGHRS, YFSETQ. The CDR3 loop is CASSAGTGGQETQYF. The CDR3 DNA reads as TGCGCCAGCAGCGCCGGAACGGGGGGCCAAGAGACCCAGTACTTC.